A single sample gave rise to the 5 T cell receptor beta chains below, sequenced in a study of blood T cells in healthy people across ages. Alongside a J-beta primer mix, a sample-barcoded 5' primer served in a second PCR lasting roughly 6 to 11 cycles. Using its own MiXCR run on the 5' RACE reads, TCRdb lists one record per CDR3 protein. The data hold fewer than 2,000,000 distinct CDR3 sequences, with almost 35% observed a single time. Sample: blood. These receptors came from a woman aged 25 to 39 in good health.

The V call is TRBV20-1, the J call TRBJ2-5; tentative D call: TRBD2 (7 bases). The CDR3 is 18 residues long. Germline CDR1 reads DFQATT; CDR2 reads SNEGSKA (reference sequence). V gave up 5 bases and J gave up 1 base, with 26 bases separating them. Written as DNA, the CDR3 is TGCAGTGCTGGAGGTGGGGGCCTGGCGGGAGATATCCAAGAGACCCAGTACTTC. Amino acid sequence: CSAGGGGLAGDIQETQYF.

The chain is built from TRBV29-1 and TRBJ2-6; the D is unclear. Germline CDR1 reads SQVTM; CDR2 reads ANQGSEA. This CDR3 spans 11 amino acids. The V and J ends lost 7 bases and 4 bases respectively, with 5 bases between them. The CDR3 coding sequence is TGCAGCGCGGTAGGGGCCAACGTCCTGACTTTC. Protein: CSAVGANVLTF.

V usage is TRBV4-1 and J usage is TRBJ1-5; no reliable D call. This CDR3 contains 16 residues. Looked up from germline, CDR1 is MGHRA and CDR2 is YSYEKL. Trimming left V 0 bases short and J 0 bases short, with 9 bases between. The CDR3 spells CASSQDGIDSNQPQHF. As DNA, the CDR3 is TGCGCCAGCAGCCAAGATGGGATTGATAGCAATCAGCCCCAGCATTTT.

The chain carries TRBV10-1 and TRBJ1-2; no clear D. V was clipped by 2 bases and J by 4 bases, with 14 bases between them. The CDR3 covers 15 residues. Germline V CDR1 and CDR2: WNHNN, SYGVQD (reference sequence). As DNA, the CDR3 is TGCGCCAGCAGTGAGGGTGGATGTTTTGGCTATGGCTACACCTTC. Its protein is CASSEGGCFGYGYTF.

The chain recombines TRBV28 with TRBJ2-1; 10 bases agree with TRBD2. V shed 8 bases and J 9 bases; nucleotides not matched to a gene: 16. The CDR3 totals 16 residues. Germline CDR1 and CDR2: MDHEN and SYDVKM. The CDR3 sequence: CASPPSVLAGEGEQFF. The CDR3, as DNA: TGTGCCAGCCCCCCCTCGGTGCTAGCGGGAGAAGGTGAGCAGTTCTTC.